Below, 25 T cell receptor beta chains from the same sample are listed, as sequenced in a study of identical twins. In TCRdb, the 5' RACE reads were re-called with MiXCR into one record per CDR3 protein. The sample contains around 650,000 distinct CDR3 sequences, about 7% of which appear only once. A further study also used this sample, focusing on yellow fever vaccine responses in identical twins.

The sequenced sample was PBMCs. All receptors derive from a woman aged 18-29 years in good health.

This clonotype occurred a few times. This chain's CDR3 is CASSFRMGGTDTQYF. The CDR3 DNA reads as TGTGCCAGCAGCTTCCGGATGGGTGGCACAGATACGCAGTATTTT. V and J are TRBV11-1 and TRBJ2-3; unclear D gene. Germline-derived CDR1 and CDR2 are SGHAT and FQDESV (reference sequence). This CDR3 comprises 15 residues. Trimming left V 3 bases short and J 1 base short, with 11 bases between.

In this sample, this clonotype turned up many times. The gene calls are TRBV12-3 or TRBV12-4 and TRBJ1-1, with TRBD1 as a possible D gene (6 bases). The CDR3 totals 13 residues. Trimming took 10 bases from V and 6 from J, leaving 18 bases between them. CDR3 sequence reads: CAICLQGGAEAFF. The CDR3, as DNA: TGTGCCATCTGCCTACAGGGAGGTGCTGAAGCTTTCTTT.

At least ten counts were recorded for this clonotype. The CDR3 DNA reads as TGTGCCAGCAGCTTTACAGCGGGAGGCACAGATACGCAGTATTTT. Encoded protein: CASSFTAGGTDTQYF. V is TRBV11-2 and J is TRBJ2-3, with 8 bases aligning to TRBD2. The CDR3 is 15 amino acids. In germline, CDR1 is SGHAT, CDR2 FQNNGV. With 3 bases clipped from V and 1 base from J, the junction kept 3 bases outside the gene matches.

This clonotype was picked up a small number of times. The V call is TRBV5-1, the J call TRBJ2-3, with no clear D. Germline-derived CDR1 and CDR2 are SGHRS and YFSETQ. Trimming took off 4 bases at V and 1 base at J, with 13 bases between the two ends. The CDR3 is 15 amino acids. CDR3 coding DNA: TGCGCCAGCAGCCCCTCGGAACTTGGCACAGATACGCAGTATTTT. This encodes CASSPSELGTDTQYF.

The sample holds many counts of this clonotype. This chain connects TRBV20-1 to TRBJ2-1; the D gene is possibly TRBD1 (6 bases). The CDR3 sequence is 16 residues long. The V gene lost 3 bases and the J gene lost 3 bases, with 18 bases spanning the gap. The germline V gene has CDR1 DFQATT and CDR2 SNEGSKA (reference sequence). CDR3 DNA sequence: TGCAGTGCTAGGACGGAAGTGGACAGTATCTACAATGAGCAGTTCTTC. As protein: CSARTEVDSIYNEQFF.

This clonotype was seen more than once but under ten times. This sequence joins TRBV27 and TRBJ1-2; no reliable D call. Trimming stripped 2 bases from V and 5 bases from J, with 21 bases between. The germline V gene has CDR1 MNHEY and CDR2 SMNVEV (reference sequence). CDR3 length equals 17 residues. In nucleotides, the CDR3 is TGTGCCAGCAGTTTAACCCCTCCGGGAACTGGAGGGTATGGCTACACCTTC. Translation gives CASSLTPPGTGGYGYTF.

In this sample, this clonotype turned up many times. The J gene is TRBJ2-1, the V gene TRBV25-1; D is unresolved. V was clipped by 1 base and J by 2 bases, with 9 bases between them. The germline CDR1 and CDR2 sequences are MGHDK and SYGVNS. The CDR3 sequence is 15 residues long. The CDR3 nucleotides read TGTGCCAGCAGTGAATTGGGCCAGACCTACAATGAGCAGTTCTTC. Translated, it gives CASSELGQTYNEQFF.

The CDR3 is CASSFRIQETQYF. CDR3 DNA: TGTGCCAGCAGTTTTAGGATTCAAGAGACCCAGTACTTC. The J gene is TRBJ2-5, the V gene TRBV12-3 or TRBV12-4; D is unresolved. The CDR3 sequence is 13 residues long. V lost 3 bases and J 2 bases, leaving 7 bases between the germline ends.

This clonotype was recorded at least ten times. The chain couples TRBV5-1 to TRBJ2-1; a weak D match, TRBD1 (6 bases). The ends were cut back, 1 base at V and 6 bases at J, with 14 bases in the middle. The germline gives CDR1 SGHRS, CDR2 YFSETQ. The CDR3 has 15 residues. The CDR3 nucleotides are TGCGCCAGCAGCTTGCTGACAGGCCAACTCAATGAGCAGTTCTTC. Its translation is CASSLLTGQLNEQFF.

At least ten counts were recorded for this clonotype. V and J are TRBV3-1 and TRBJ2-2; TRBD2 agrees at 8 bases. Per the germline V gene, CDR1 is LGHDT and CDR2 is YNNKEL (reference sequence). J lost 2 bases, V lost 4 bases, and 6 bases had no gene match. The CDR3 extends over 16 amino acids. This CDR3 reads CASSLVAGTNTGELFF. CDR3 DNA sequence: TGTGCCAGCAGCCTGGTAGCGGGAACTAACACCGGGGAGCTGTTTTTT.

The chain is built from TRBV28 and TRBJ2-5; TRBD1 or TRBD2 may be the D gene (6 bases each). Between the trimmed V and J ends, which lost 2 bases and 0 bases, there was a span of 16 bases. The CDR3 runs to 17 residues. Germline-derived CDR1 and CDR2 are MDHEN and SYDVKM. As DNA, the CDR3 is TGTGCCAGCAGTTTACAAAGGGGCGGGACATACCAAGAGACCCAGTACTTC. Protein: CASSLQRGGTYQETQYF.

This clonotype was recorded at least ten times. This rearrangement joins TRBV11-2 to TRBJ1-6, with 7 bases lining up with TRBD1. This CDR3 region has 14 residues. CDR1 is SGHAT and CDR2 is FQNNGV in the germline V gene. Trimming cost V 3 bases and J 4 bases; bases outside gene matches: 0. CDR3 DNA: TGTGCCAGCAGCTTGGGACAGTATAATTCACCCCTCCACTTT. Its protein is CASSLGQYNSPLHF. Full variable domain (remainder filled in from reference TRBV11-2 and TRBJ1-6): EAGVAQSPRYKIIEKRQSVAFWCNPISGHATLYWYQQILGQGPKLLIQFQNNGVVDDSQLPKDRFSAERLKGVDSTLKIQPAKLEDSAVYLCASSLGQYNSPLHFGNGTRLTVT.

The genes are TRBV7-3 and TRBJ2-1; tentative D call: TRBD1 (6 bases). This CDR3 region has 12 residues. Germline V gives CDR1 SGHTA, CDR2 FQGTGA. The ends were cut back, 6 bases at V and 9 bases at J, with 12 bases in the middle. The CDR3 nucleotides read TGTGCCAGCAGTCACCCGGACAGTGAGCAGTTCTTC. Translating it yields CASSHPDSEQFF.

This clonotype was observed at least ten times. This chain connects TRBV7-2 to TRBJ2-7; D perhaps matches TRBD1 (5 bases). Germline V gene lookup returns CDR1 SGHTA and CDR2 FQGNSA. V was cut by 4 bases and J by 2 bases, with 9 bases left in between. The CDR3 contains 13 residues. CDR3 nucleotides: TGTGCCAGCAGCTCCAGGGTTGCCTACGAGCAGTACTTC. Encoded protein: CASSSRVAYEQYF. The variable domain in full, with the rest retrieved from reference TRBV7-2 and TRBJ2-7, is GAGVSQSPSNKVTEKGKDVELRCDPISGHTALYWYRQSLGQGLEFLIYFQGNSAPDKSGLPSDRFSAERTGGSVSTLTIQRTQQEDSAVYLCASSSRVAYEQYFGPGTRLTVT.

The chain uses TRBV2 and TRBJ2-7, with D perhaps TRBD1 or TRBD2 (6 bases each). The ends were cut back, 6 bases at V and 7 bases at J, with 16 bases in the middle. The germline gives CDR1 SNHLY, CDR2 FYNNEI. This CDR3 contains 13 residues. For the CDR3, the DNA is TGTGCCAGCAGATCCTTTAAGGGGGGTGAGCAGTACGTC. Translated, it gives CASRSFKGGEQYV.

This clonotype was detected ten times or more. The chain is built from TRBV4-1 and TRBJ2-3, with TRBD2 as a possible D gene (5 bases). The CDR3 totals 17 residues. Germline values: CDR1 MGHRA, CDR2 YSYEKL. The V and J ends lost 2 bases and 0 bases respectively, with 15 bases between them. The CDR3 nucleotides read TGCGCCAGCAGCCAAAGAAGGACTCCGGAAAGCACAGATACGCAGTATTTT. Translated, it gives CASSQRRTPESTDTQYF.

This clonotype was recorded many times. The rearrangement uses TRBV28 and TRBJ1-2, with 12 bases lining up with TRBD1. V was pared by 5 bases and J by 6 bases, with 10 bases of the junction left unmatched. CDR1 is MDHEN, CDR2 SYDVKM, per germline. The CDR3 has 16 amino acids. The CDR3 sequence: CASSPPPGQGANGYTF. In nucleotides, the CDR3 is TGTGCCAGCAGTCCACCCCCGGGACAGGGGGCAAATGGCTACACCTTC.

The CDR3 DNA follows: TGTGCCAGCAGCCAAGGGTCCAGGGTAGGGGTTGGCTACACCTTC. Translating it yields CASSQGSRVGVGYTF. This chain joins TRBV3-1 and TRBJ1-2, with D possibly TRBD1 on 5 matching bases. Germline CDR1 is LGHDT and CDR2 is YNNKEL (reference sequence). The CDR3 is 15 amino acids. V lost 1 base to trimming and J lost 7 bases, with 16 bases between them.

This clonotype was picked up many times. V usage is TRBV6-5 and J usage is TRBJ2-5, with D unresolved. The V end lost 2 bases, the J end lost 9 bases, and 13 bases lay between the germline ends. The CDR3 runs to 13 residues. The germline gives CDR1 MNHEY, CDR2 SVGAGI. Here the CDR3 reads CASSYGSDLAQYF. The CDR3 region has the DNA TGTGCCAGCAGTTACGGGTCCGACTTGGCCCAGTACTTC.

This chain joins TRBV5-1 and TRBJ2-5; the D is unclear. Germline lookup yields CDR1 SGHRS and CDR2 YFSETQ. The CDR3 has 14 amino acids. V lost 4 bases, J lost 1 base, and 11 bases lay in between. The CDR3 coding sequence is TGCGCCAGCAGCCCCGACACGTTCCAAGAGACCCAGTACTTC. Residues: CASSPDTFQETQYF.

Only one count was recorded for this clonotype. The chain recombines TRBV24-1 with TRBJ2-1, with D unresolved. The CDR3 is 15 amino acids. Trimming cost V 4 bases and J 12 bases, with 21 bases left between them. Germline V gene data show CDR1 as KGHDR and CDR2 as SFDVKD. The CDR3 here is CATSDQTALGSGQFF. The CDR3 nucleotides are TGTGCCACCAGTGACCAAACCGCCCTCGGTTCGGGGCAGTTCTTC.

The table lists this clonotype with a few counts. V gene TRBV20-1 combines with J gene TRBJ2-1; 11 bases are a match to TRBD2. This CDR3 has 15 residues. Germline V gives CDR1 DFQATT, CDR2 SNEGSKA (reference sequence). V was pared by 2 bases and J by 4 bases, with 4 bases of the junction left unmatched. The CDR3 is CSARTSGRGYNEQFF. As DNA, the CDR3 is TGCAGTGCTAGAACTAGCGGGAGAGGGTACAATGAGCAGTTCTTC.

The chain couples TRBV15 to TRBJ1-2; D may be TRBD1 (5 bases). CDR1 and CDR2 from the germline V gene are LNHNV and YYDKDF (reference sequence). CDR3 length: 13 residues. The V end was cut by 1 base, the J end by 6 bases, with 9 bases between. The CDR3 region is CATSRAEGHGYTF. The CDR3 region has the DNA TGTGCCACCAGCAGAGCTGAGGGACATGGCTACACCTTC.

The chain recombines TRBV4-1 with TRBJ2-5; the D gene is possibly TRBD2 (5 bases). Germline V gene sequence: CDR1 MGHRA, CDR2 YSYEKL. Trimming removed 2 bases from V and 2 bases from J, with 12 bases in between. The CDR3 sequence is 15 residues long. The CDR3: CASSQSPGSQETQYF. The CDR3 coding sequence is TGCGCCAGCAGCCAATCACCGGGATCACAAGAGACCCAGTACTTC.

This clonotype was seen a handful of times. CDR3 sequence (DNA): TGTGCCAGCAGCTTGGGCCCACAGGGGGGAATCAATCAGCCCCAGCATTTT. Its protein is CASSLGPQGGINQPQHF. This chain joins TRBV5-5 and TRBJ1-5; 8 bases map to TRBD1. CDR3 length equals 17 residues. The germline V gene has CDR1 SGHKS and CDR2 YYEKEE (reference sequence). V dropped 0 bases and J dropped 3; count of bases not matched to a gene: 8. The entire variable domain, with the rest obtained from reference TRBV5-5 and TRBJ1-5, is as follows: DAGVTQSPTHLIKTRGQQVTLRCSPISGHKSVSWYQQVLGQGPQFIFQYYEKEERGRGNFPDRFSARQFPNYSSELNVNALLLGDSALYLCASSLGPQGGINQPQHFGDGTRLSIL.